Listed here are 2 T cell receptor beta chains from one sample, sequenced in a study of lymphopenia after photon versus proton radiotherapy. Profiling relied on immunoSEQ multiplex PCR, and the TCRdb table lists in-frame clones only, not all of them. This table has about 160,000 clones, roughly nine tenths appearing once. The material was peripheral blood, obtained from a patient treated with photon-based radiotherapy. These receptors were taken from a man aged 45-60 years with gastric cancer.

The chain joins TRBV19 to TRBJ2-1; 7 nucleotides align to TRBD1. Trimming cost V 6 bases and J 10 bases; bases outside gene matches: 15. The CDR3 has 15 amino acids. CDR1 LNHDA and CDR2 SQIVND come from the germline V gene (reference sequence). CDR3 sequence reads: CASSDRDRSTREQFF. In DNA form, the CDR3 reads TGTGCCAGTAGCGACAGGGATCGGTCCACAAGGGAGCAGTTCTTC.

The V gene is TRBV5-5, the J gene TRBJ1-1; D gene unclear. The CDR3 sequence is 14 residues long. Germline values: CDR1 SGHKS, CDR2 YYEKEE (reference sequence). Trimming left V 1 base short and J 0 bases short, with 7 bases between. As DNA, the CDR3 is TGTGCCAGCAGCTTGAGGACCTTGAACACTGAAGCTTTCTTT. It is translated as CASSLRTLNTEAFF.